These 25 T cell receptor beta chains share one sample of origin, sequenced in a study of cytomegalovirus exposure and HLA in healthy donors. PCR used 60 Vbeta primers and 13 Jbeta primers. Sequenced by immunoSEQ multiplex PCR; TCRdb stores in-frame clones only, minus some. The sample includes about 100,000 clones, around 85% of them seen just once. The sequenced sample consisted of PBMCs. The receptor source for this set is a man aged 35 to 55 in good health and CMV-seropositive.

This rearrangement joins TRBV30 to TRBJ2-7; the match to TRBD2 covers 9 bases. CDR1 is GTSNPN, CDR2 SVGIG, per germline (reference sequence). V trimming: 0 bases; J trimming: 4 bases; junction bases outside the gene matches: 1. The length of the CDR3 is 13 residues. CDR3 region: CAWSVTSGYEQYF. In DNA form, the CDR3 reads TGTGCCTGGAGTGTGACTAGCGGTTACGAGCAGTACTTC.

The chain is built from TRBV19 and TRBJ1-5, with 7 positions matching TRBD1. CDR3 length: 16 residues. CDR1 and CDR2 from the germline V gene are LNHDA and SQIVND (reference sequence). V gave up 2 bases and J gave up 6 bases; unmatched junction bases: 10. The chain's CDR3 is CASSIKLSQGGQPQHF. The CDR3 nucleotides read TGTGCCAGTAGTATAAAATTAAGTCAGGGGGGTCAGCCCCAGCATTTT.

V usage is TRBV15 and J usage is TRBJ2-7; 9 bases are shared with TRBD2. The CDR3 totals 12 residues. The germline CDR1 and CDR2 sequences are LNHNV and YYDKDF (reference sequence). Losses at the gene ends were 8 bases for V and 4 bases for J; bases not matched to a gene: 3. The CDR3 loop reads CATRAGGYEQYF. The CDR3 DNA sequence: TGTGCCACCCGAGCGGGGGGTTACGAGCAGTACTTC.

Only a few counts were recorded for this clone. The chain recombines TRBV4-2 with TRBJ1-2, with D unclear. V was shortened by 0 bases and J by 8 bases, with 16 bases between the two germline ends. The germline gives CDR1 LGHNA, CDR2 YNFKEQ. The CDR3 covers 15 residues. The CDR3 DNA sequence: TGTGCCAGCAGCCAAGATCCGGGTTTTGCGGGCGGCTACACCTTC. Protein: CASSQDPGFAGGYTF.

As regards this clone: This sample includes further DNA sequences coding for the same CDR3. The V and J genes are TRBV5-6 and TRBJ2-2; D perhaps matches TRBD2 (6 bases). The CDR3 extends over 15 amino acids. V shed 0 bases and J shed 6 bases, with 12 bases lying between them. The germline CDR1 and CDR2 sequences are SGHDT and YYEEEE. This chain's CDR3 is CASSLAPTGAGELFF. Written as DNA, the CDR3 is TGTGCCAGCAGCTTGGCCCCGACGGGGGCCGGGGAGCTGTTTTTT.

The chain joins TRBV9 to TRBJ2-2; a weak D match, TRBD1 (6 bases). Germline CDR1 is SGDLS and CDR2 is YYNGEE. The CDR3 extends over 14 amino acids. The V end lost 4 bases, the J end lost 2 bases, and 9 bases lay between the germline ends. The CDR3 spells CASSLGQNTGELFF. The DNA of the CDR3 is TGTGCCAGCAGCCTGGGACAAAACACCGGGGAGCTGTTTTTT.

The chain couples TRBV7-2 to TRBJ2-5, with a tentative D call TRBD2 (6 bases). This CDR3 contains 14 residues. Germline lookup yields CDR1 SGHTA and CDR2 FQGNSA. V lost 3 bases to trimming and J lost 3 bases, with 11 bases between them. CDR3 loop: CASSFNRGKETQYF. CDR3 nucleotides: TGTGCCAGCAGCTTTAACCGGGGGAAAGAGACCCAGTACTTC.

The chain employs TRBV2 and TRBJ1-1; D is perhaps TRBD1 (5 bases). Trimming cost V 4 bases and J 4 bases, with 10 bases left between them. CDR1 is SNHLY and CDR2 is FYNNEI in the germline V gene. The CDR3 loop spans 13 amino acids. CDR3 protein: CASSAREGTEAFF. In nucleotides, the CDR3 is TGTGCCAGCAGTGCCAGGGAGGGCACTGAAGCTTTCTTT.

This clone has a single count. V gene TRBV7-2 combines with J gene TRBJ2-2; D may be TRBD1 (6 bases). The CDR3 has 15 amino acids. V was cut by 6 bases and J by 5 bases, with 16 bases left in between. Germline V CDR1 and CDR2: SGHTA, FQGNSA. The CDR3 bases are TGTGCCAGCAGTACCAGGGGAGTGGTTACCGGGGAGCTGTTTTTT. This encodes CASSTRGVVTGELFF. Full variable domain (outside the CDR3, taken from reference TRBV7-2 and TRBJ2-2): GAGVSQSPSNKVTEKGKDVELRCDPISGHTALYWYRQSLGQGLEFLIYFQGNSAPDKSGLPSDRFSAERTGGSVSTLTIQRTQQEDSAVYLCASSTRGVVTGELFFGEGSRLTVL.

The chain links TRBV2 to TRBJ1-5; the match to TRBD1 covers 7 bases. From germline, CDR1 is SNHLY and CDR2 FYNNEI. The length of the CDR3 is 14 residues. After removal of 9 bases from V and 7 bases from J, the junction contained 12 bases not matched to a gene. This CDR3 is CASSQTGLRQPQHF. The CDR3 region has the DNA TGTGCCAGTAGCCAGACAGGGCTTCGCCAGCCCCAGCATTTT.

The gene calls are TRBV30 and TRBJ2-7, with 8 bases identical to TRBD2. The CDR3 has 16 residues. V was clipped by 7 bases and J by 6 bases; unmatched bases: 20. Germline CDR1 is GTSNPN and CDR2 is SVGIG (reference sequence). CDR3: CASALPSGGGPAEQYF. For the CDR3, the DNA is TGTGCCTCCGCCCTCCCGAGCGGGGGAGGGCCAGCCGAGCAGTACTTC.

This rearrangement joins TRBV19 to TRBJ1-5; 7 bases align to TRBD1. Germline V gives CDR1 LNHDA, CDR2 SQIVND (reference sequence). The CDR3 sequence is 18 residues long. The ends lost 6 bases at V and 0 bases at J; junction bases unmatched: 14. CDR3 DNA: TGTGCCAGTAGCCTCACACAGGGGCTATTGAGTAGCAATCAGCCCCAGCATTTT. Protein sequence: CASSLTQGLLSSNQPQHF.

The chain recombines TRBV11-2 with TRBJ2-3, with D maybe TRBD2 (5 bases). CDR1 and CDR2 (germline): SGHAT, FQNNGV. Trimming left V 0 bases short and J 9 bases short, with 7 bases between. CDR3 size: 12 residues. The CDR3 region has the DNA TGTGCCAGCAGCTTAGAAACGGGGACGCAGTATTTT. Translation gives CASSLETGTQYF.

J is TRBJ2-3 and V is TRBV7-9; 9 positions match TRBD1. V lost 6 bases, J lost 4 bases, and 2 bases stayed unmatched. Germline CDR1 SEHNR, CDR2 FQNEAQ (reference sequence). The CDR3 extends over 13 amino acids. Written as DNA, the CDR3 is TGTGCCAGCAGAGGGACAGGGTCAGATACGCAGTATTTT. Residues: CASRGTGSDTQYF. Variable domain in full (rest from reference TRBV7-9 and TRBJ2-3): DTGVSQNPRHKITKRGQNVTFRCDPISEHNRLYWYRQTLGQGPEFLTYFQNEAQLEKSRLLSDRFSAERPKGSFSTLEIQRTEQGDSAMYLCASRGTGSDTQYFGPGTRLTVL.

This clone was seen a few times. The chain employs TRBV18 and TRBJ2-7; D unclear. V lost 0 bases to trimming and J lost 3 bases, with 9 bases between them. The CDR3 has 14 residues. Germline lookup yields CDR1 KGHSH and CDR2 LQKENI. The CDR3 coding sequence is TGTGCCAGCTCACCACCCTCTGCAGTCTACGAGCAGTACTTC. Its protein product is CASSPPSAVYEQYF.

CDR3 in DNA: TGCGCCAGCAGCCCGGGAGGGACAGGGGGCACCGGGGAGCTGTTTTTT. It is translated as CASSPGGTGGTGELFF. V and J are TRBV5-1 and TRBJ2-2; 11 bases agree with TRBD1. The J segment lost 4 bases and the V segment lost 4 bases, leaving 6 bases of the junction unmatched. CDR3 length: 16 residues. Germline V CDR1 and CDR2: SGHRS, YFSETQ.

The chain joins TRBV10-2 to TRBJ2-7, with D unclear. Germline CDR1 reads WSHSY; CDR2 reads SAAADI. Trimming took 11 bases from V and 0 from J, leaving 20 bases between them. There are 15 residues in the CDR3. In nucleotides, the CDR3 is TGCGCCTCCTCCCCCGCGGCAATAACCTCCTACGAGCAGTACTTC. This translates into CASSPAAITSYEQYF.

The table lists this clone with a count of one. The V gene is TRBV15, the J gene TRBJ2-7; the match to TRBD2 covers 7 bases. Per the germline V gene, CDR1 is LNHNV and CDR2 is YYDKDF (reference sequence). The CDR3 extends over 13 amino acids. Trimming cost V 3 bases and J 5 bases; bases outside gene matches: 4. The CDR3, as DNA: TGTGCCACCAGCAGTCCACGGGAGGACGAGCAGTACTTC. It encodes CATSSPREDEQYF.

This sequence joins TRBV5-5 and TRBJ1-1; D might be TRBD1 (6 bases). Trimming stripped 4 bases from V and 7 bases from J, with 11 bases between. Germline V CDR1 and CDR2: SGHKS, YYEKEE (reference sequence). The CDR3 contains 12 residues. CDR3 in amino acids: CASSSGQLEAFF. As DNA, the CDR3 is TGTGCCAGCAGCAGTGGACAGCTTGAAGCTTTCTTT.

This clone is a singleton in its sample. This sequence joins TRBV5-6 and TRBJ1-1, with D possibly TRBD1 on 6 matching bases. V was cut by 4 bases and J by 13 bases, with 17 bases left in between. This CDR3 is 12 amino acids long. Germline values: CDR1 SGHDT, CDR2 YYEEEE. The CDR3 region is CASSTRDTAGFF. CDR3 coding DNA: TGTGCCAGCAGCACCCGGGACACCGCTGGTTTCTTT.

This clone was seen a single time. J is TRBJ2-3 and V is TRBV7-8; 15 bases fit TRBD2. The V segment lost 3 bases and the J segment 8 bases; nucleotides outside the gene matches: 3. The germline V gene encodes CDR1 SGHVS and CDR2 FQNEAQ. This CDR3 comprises 15 residues. Here the CDR3 DNA reads TGTGCCAGCAGCTTGGAGGGACTAGCGGGAGGTACGCAGTATTTT. It is translated as CASSLEGLAGGTQYF.

The chain has TRBV5-5 and TRBJ2-7, with 8 bases that match TRBD1. CDR1 SGHKS and CDR2 YYEKEE come from the germline V gene (reference sequence). V shed 3 bases and J 2 bases; nucleotides not matched to a gene: 4. There are 14 residues in the CDR3. The CDR3 region has the DNA TGTGCCAGCAGCTCGGGGACAGGTACCTACGAGCAGTACTTC. Protein: CASSSGTGTYEQYF.

The rearrangement joins TRBV5-1 to TRBJ1-2, with D possibly being TRBD1 (6 bases). The CDR3 spans 13 residues. Per germline, CDR1 SGHRS and CDR2 YFSETQ. V shed 4 bases and J shed 4 bases, with 11 bases lying between them. The CDR3 bases are TGCGCCAGCAGCCCGGACAGCGTCTATGGCTACACCTTC. Translation: CASSPDSVYGYTF.

The V call is TRBV6-1, the J call TRBJ2-6; weak D call: TRBD1 (5 bases). The CDR3 contains 17 residues. V was shortened by 1 base and J by 0 bases, with 10 bases between the two germline ends. Germline V lookup: CDR1 MNHNS, CDR2 SASEGT. This CDR3 reads CASSEGGVSSGANVLTF. In DNA, the CDR3 is TGTGCCAGCAGTGAAGGGGGCGTGAGCTCTGGGGCCAACGTCCTGACTTTC.

The chain has TRBV5-1 and TRBJ1-1, with D perhaps TRBD1 (6 bases). Per the germline V gene, CDR1 is SGHRS and CDR2 is YFSETQ. Trimming pared 1 base from V and 5 bases from J, leaving 12 bases between. The CDR3 runs to 14 residues. CDR3 sequence (DNA): TGCGCCAGCAGCTTGACAGGGTGGGATACTGAAGCTTTCTTT. Amino acids: CASSLTGWDTEAFF.